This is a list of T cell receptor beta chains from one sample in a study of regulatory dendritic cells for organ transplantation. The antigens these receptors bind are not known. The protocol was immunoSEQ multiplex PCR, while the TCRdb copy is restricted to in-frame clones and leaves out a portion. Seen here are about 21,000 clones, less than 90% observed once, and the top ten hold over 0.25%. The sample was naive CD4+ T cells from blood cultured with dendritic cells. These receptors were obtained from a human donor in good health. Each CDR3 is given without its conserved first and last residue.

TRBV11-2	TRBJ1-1	ASSLVTEAF
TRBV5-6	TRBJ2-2	ASSPDWGIGARTGELF
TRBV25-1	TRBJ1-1	ASMGYTEAF
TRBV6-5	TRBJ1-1	ASSYSILGGGVGF
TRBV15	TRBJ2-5	ATSREWQTLQETQY
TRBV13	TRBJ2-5	ASSSSQGWETQY
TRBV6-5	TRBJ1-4	ASSYSRNEKLF
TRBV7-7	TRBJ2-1	ASSSNLAGGYNEQF
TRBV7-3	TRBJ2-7	ASSSSPAQQY
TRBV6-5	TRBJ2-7	ASSNHRGTYEQY